This TCR beta chain was identified in a study of regulatory T cells in long-lasting Graves disease. Time point here: persistent/refractory GD, antithyroid drugs over 5 years with positive TRAb. PBMC RNA was the source of the TCR library. Enrollment of patients was through an endocrinology department in Xi'an, China. Peripheral blood, about 10 milliliters of it, was drawn into EDTA tubes. After removal of 2 bases from V and 5 bases from J, the junction contained 7 bases not matched to a gene. The CDR3 runs 16 residues. Looked up from germline, CDR1 is KGHDR and CDR2 is SFDVKD. Arm-PCR of CDR3 regions and iRepertoire HTBI primers were used to build TCR beta libraries. TCRdb reprocessed the multiplex PCR reads with MiXCR, giving one entry per CDR3 protein. The table shows roughly 300,000 distinct CDR3 sequences, with around 20% occurring only once. There are many counts of this clonotype. Antigen specificity is unknown.

General study points: A greater number of public clonotypes (fewer than 3,000) was shared by persistent patients than by new patients (over 900). TRBV28, TRBJ1-2 and TRBJ2-5 were favored in persistent disease.

The chain joins TRBV24-1 to TRBJ2-5; the match to TRBD2 covers 10 bases. The sequencing here drew on peripheral blood mononuclear cells (PBMCs), taken when the disease was refractory, from a patient treated with antithyroid drugs. This receptor was identified in a female donor with Graves disease. In nucleotides, the CDR3 is TGTGCCACCAGTGATTGGGCTAGCGGGAGTCGGGAGACCCAGTACTTC. Residues: CATSDWASGSRETQYF.